This is a list of T cell receptor beta chains from one sample in a study of cytomegalovirus exposure and HLA in healthy donors. Assay: immunoSEQ multiplex PCR; the TCRdb copy retains only in-frame clones and omits some. The sample holds 90,000 to 120,000 clones; about 70% are singletons and the top ten take over 4%. The sequenced material came from PBMCs. The source is a woman aged 18-35 years in good health and CMV-seropositive. Each CDR3 is given with its conserved first and last residue.

cdr3_length,v_call,j_call,cdr3_aa
15,TRBV28,TRBJ2-7,CASSSKREVVYEQYF
13,TRBV28,TRBJ2-7,CASKITGTYEQYF
15,TRBV2,TRBJ2-2,CASSELLAATGELFF
13,TRBV28,TRBJ1-2,CASSGGTGYGYTF
14,TRBV12-5,TRBJ2-5,CASASRDIQETQYF
16,TRBV4-3,TRBJ2-1,CASSQARLAGVGEQFF
15,TRBV27,TRBJ2-7,CASSEGLAGLYEQYF
15,TRBV6-5,TRBJ2-7,CASSYSSWSSYEQYF
14,TRBV7-8,TRBJ1-5,CASSLPGAGQPQHF
15,TRBV5-4,TRBJ2-5,CASSLTSGSEETQYF
17,TRBV5-1,TRBJ2-1,CASSLGVLAGQYNEQFF
14,TRBV10-3,TRBJ1-1,CAISETGDSGEAFF
13,TRBV2,TRBJ2-7,CASRRTGNYEQYF
12,TRBV11-3,TRBJ2-1,CASSLSTAEQFF
17,TRBV21-1,TRBJ2-2,CASSKSPPRCHTGELFF
15,TRBV9,TRBJ2-7,CASSVTGESAYEQYF
16,TRBV21-1,TRBJ2-2,CASTFTGTGRSGELFF
15,TRBV19,TRBJ1-5,CASNGPEYSNQPQHF
11,TRBV6-6,TRBJ2-3,CASRRTDTQYF
17,TRBV4-2,TRBJ2-7,CASSQAGGLAGAYEQYF
12,TRBV6-1,TRBJ2-3,CASNTRGDTQYF
14,TRBV30,TRBJ2-1,CAWSVGQGANEQFF
15,TRBV4-2,TRBJ1-2,CASSQSGGTVQGYTF